Each of the 22 T cell receptor beta chains below was sequenced from the same sample in a study of blood T cell repertoires in COVID-19. The repertoire was sequenced with immunoSEQ multiplex PCR; TCRdb's copy has only in-frame clones and lacks some. The repertoire holds about 89,000 clones, with 70% to 85% as singletons. Material for sequencing was peripheral blood. Source of these receptors: a man in his 70s with acute or convalescent COVID-19.

The chain combines TRBV19 with TRBJ2-1; tentative D call: TRBD2 (6 bases). V shed 4 bases and J shed 8 bases, with 15 bases lying between them. The germline gives CDR1 LNHDA, CDR2 SQIVND (reference sequence). The CDR3 covers 14 residues. CDR3 sequence: CASSRGDDWYEQFF. For the CDR3, the DNA is TGTGCCAGTAGTAGGGGGGACGATTGGTATGAGCAGTTCTTC.

V and J are TRBV5-1 and TRBJ1-1, with D tentatively TRBD1 (6 bases). The CDR3 sequence is 16 residues long. The ends were cut back, 2 bases at V and 0 bases at J, with 14 bases in the middle. CDR1 and CDR2 from the germline V gene are SGHRS and YFSETQ. CDR3 sequence reads: CASSFQGTNMNTEAFF. The CDR3, as DNA: TGCGCCAGCAGCTTTCAGGGGACCAACATGAACACTGAAGCTTTCTTT.

This clone was counted a few times. V is TRBV28 and J is TRBJ1-1; D not certain. Germline values: CDR1 MDHEN, CDR2 SYDVKM. Trimming pared 1 base from V and 11 bases from J, leaving 11 bases between. This CDR3 has 12 residues. CDR3 sequence: CASSLLGSGAFF. Here the CDR3 DNA reads TGTGCCAGCAGTTTATTAGGATCCGGGGCTTTCTTT.

This clone was found once. The J gene is TRBJ2-7, the V gene TRBV29-1; 11 bases agree with TRBD1. Germline CDR1 and CDR2: SQVTM and ANQGSEA. CDR3 length equals 15 residues. V was pared by 5 bases and J by 1 base, with 7 bases of the junction left unmatched. The CDR3 DNA sequence: TGCAGCGTTAGCCCCCGGGACAGGGGGTCCTACGAGCAGTACTTC. The encoded protein is CSVSPRDRGSYEQYF.

This clone showed up just a few times. The rearrangement links TRBV11-2 to TRBJ1-5, with 7 nucleotides matching TRBD1. Germline lookup yields CDR1 SGHAT and CDR2 FQNNGV. The CDR3 has 14 amino acids. With V trimmed by 0 bases and J by 6 bases, 2 bases remained unmatched. CDR3 sequence: CASSLDQGGQPQHF. In DNA, the CDR3 is TGTGCCAGCAGCTTAGATCAGGGGGGTCAGCCCCAGCATTTT.

The rearrangement links TRBV7-2 to TRBJ2-3, with D tentatively TRBD2 (6 bases). The ends were cut back, 5 bases at V and 9 bases at J, with 21 bases in the middle. Germline assignment: CDR1 SGHTA and CDR2 FQGNSA. CDR3 length equals 15 residues. This CDR3 is CASSRTDRESLTQYF. DNA for the CDR3: TGTGCCAGCAGCAGAACAGACCGGGAGTCATTAACGCAGTATTTT.

Regarding this clone: In the same sample, other DNA sequences code for this CDR3. The chain carries TRBV19 and TRBJ1-5; tentative D call: TRBD1 (5 bases). The germline V gene encodes CDR1 LNHDA and CDR2 SQIVND (reference sequence). CDR3 size: 14 residues. V lost 2 bases and J lost 5, with 10 bases in between. The CDR3 DNA reads TGTGCCAGTAGTATACAGGGAAAGGATCAGCCCCAGCATTTT. The encoded protein is CASSIQGKDQPQHF.

The CDR3 nucleotides are TGTGCCAGCAGCCAGCTAGGTGTCCTCCACGAGCAGTACTTC. This translates into CASSQLGVLHEQYF. This chain connects TRBV7-8 to TRBJ2-7; no clear D. The CDR3 loop spans 14 amino acids. Between the trimmed V and J ends, which lost 5 bases and 5 bases, there was a span of 16 bases. Germline V gene lookup returns CDR1 SGHVS and CDR2 FQNEAQ.

The V call is TRBV11-2, the J call TRBJ1-3; 7 nucleotides align to TRBD1. This CDR3 has 16 residues. V lost 5 bases and J lost 4; bases outside the gene matches: 11. The germline V gene has CDR1 SGHAT and CDR2 FQNNGV. The CDR3 region has the DNA TGTGCCAGCAGCACTTCCGGGACAGAAGCAGGAAACACCATATATTTT. Protein sequence: CASSTSGTEAGNTIYF.

The chain recombines TRBV19 with TRBJ2-3; the D gene is possibly TRBD2 (5 bases). In germline, CDR1 is LNHDA, CDR2 SQIVND (reference sequence). V lost 6 bases to trimming and J lost 6 bases, with 16 bases between them. This CDR3 has 14 amino acids. This chain's CDR3 is CASRYSDWRDTQYF. The CDR3 DNA reads TGTGCCAGTAGGTACTCGGATTGGAGGGATACGCAGTATTTT.

V and J are TRBV6-6 and TRBJ1-6; 7 bases are a match to TRBD1. CDR1 MNHNY and CDR2 SVGAGI come from the germline V gene (reference sequence). Trimming at V came to 4 bases and at J to 14 bases, leaving 14 bases not matched to a gene. The CDR3 covers 15 residues. CDR3 residues: CASSSPGTAEGALHF. The DNA of the CDR3 is TGTGCCAGCAGTTCCCCCGGGACAGCCGAGGGGGCCCTCCACTTT.

The chain has TRBV2 and TRBJ1-4; D not certain. The CDR3 extends over 13 amino acids. Trimming left V 7 bases short and J 0 bases short, with 6 bases between. The germline V gene has CDR1 SNHLY and CDR2 FYNNEI. CDR3 in DNA: TGTGCCAGCACCAGAACAACTAATGAAAAACTGTTTTTT. This sequence encodes CASTRTTNEKLFF.

This chain uses TRBV6-1 with TRBJ2-7; 7 positions agree with TRBD1. CDR1 MNHNS and CDR2 SASEGT come from the germline V gene. The CDR3 sequence is 15 residues long. With V trimmed by 0 bases and J by 0 bases, 2 bases remained unmatched. The DNA for the CDR3 is TGTGCCAGCAGTGAAGCTGGACAGGCCTCCTACGAGCAGTACTTC. Protein sequence: CASSEAGQASYEQYF.

This chain uses TRBV2 with TRBJ1-1; no definite D call. Germline V gene lookup returns CDR1 SNHLY and CDR2 FYNNEI. The CDR3 spans 15 residues. V gave up 10 bases and J gave up 4 bases, with 22 bases separating them. In DNA form, the CDR3 reads TGTGCCATTAACGGGAGGGTCCTGGTTAGCACTGAAGCTTTCTTT. The encoded protein is CAINGRVLVSTEAFF.

This CDR3 is CASSSNWGRAIEQYF. In DNA form, the CDR3 reads TGTGCCAGCAGCTCCAATTGGGGGAGGGCCATCGAGCAGTACTTC. V is TRBV7-9 and J is TRBJ2-7, with 7 bases that match TRBD2. V gave up 4 bases and J gave up 6 bases; unmatched junction bases: 12. The CDR3 contains 15 residues. Germline V gene sequence: CDR1 SEHNR, CDR2 FQNEAQ (reference sequence).

V and J are TRBV14 and TRBJ2-2; D is possibly TRBD1 (6 bases). Germline CDR1 and CDR2: SGHDN and FVKESK. Trimming stripped 1 base from V and 6 bases from J, with 18 bases between. The length of the CDR3 is 17 residues. The CDR3 loop is CASSQGGGSLVPGELFF. The CDR3 DNA reads as TGTGCCAGCAGCCAAGGAGGGGGATCTCTCGTGCCCGGGGAGCTGTTTTTT. Looking up the rest from reference TRBV14 and TRBJ2-2 gives the full variable domain: EAGVTQFPSHSVIEKGQTVTLRCDPISGHDNLYWYRRVMGKEIKFLLHFVKESKQDESGMPNNRFLAERTGGTYSTLKVQPAELEDSGVYFCASSQGGGSLVPGELFFGEGSRLTVL.

This chain joins TRBV19 and TRBJ1-2, with TRBD1 as a possible D gene (6 bases). The length of the CDR3 is 18 residues. Germline V lookup: CDR1 LNHDA, CDR2 SQIVND (reference sequence). V lost 3 bases, J lost 3 bases, and 23 bases lay in between. CDR3 region: CASSISTGIGRGDYGYTF. The CDR3 DNA reads TGTGCCAGTAGTATCTCGACAGGAATAGGGCGGGGGGACTATGGCTACACCTTC.

This chain links TRBV9 with TRBJ1-6; tentative D call: TRBD1 (5 bases). V was shortened by 0 bases and J by 7 bases, with 11 bases between the two germline ends. Per germline, CDR1 SGDLS and CDR2 YYNGEE. CDR3 size: 15 residues. The CDR3 DNA reads as TGTGCCAGCAGCGTAGATTACCAGGGAAATTCACCCCTCCACTTT. Protein product: CASSVDYQGNSPLHF.

This clone was counted only a few times. V is TRBV5-6 and J is TRBJ2-7; 9 bases are a match to TRBD2. The CDR3 sequence is 17 residues long. V dropped 3 bases and J dropped 1; count of bases not matched to a gene: 11. Germline V gene sequence: CDR1 SGHDT, CDR2 YYEEEE. CDR3 coding DNA: TGTGCCAGCAGCTCCCGGAGTAGCGGGAGTGTTTCCTACGAGCAGTACTTC. It specifies CASSSRSSGSVSYEQYF.

The CDR3 sequence: CASSSRQGLEAFF. For the CDR3, the DNA is TGTGCCAGCAGCTCAAGACAGGGGCTCGAAGCTTTCTTT. The chain carries TRBV7-9 and TRBJ1-1, with 8 bases identical to TRBD1. Germline loops: CDR1 SEHNR, CDR2 FQNEAQ (reference sequence). CDR3 length equals 13 residues. With 4 bases clipped from V and 8 bases from J, the junction kept 6 bases outside the gene matches.

This chain connects TRBV5-1 to TRBJ2-1; 7 positions match TRBD2. Trimming at V came to 1 base and at J to 9 bases, leaving 13 bases not matched to a gene. Germline CDR1 and CDR2: SGHRS and YFSETQ. The CDR3 length is 16 residues. This chain's CDR3 is CASSLRGPTSPGEQFF. DNA of the CDR3: TGCGCCAGCAGCTTGCGGGGCCCGACTAGCCCCGGTGAGCAGTTCTTC.

Written as DNA, the CDR3 is TGTGCCAGCAGTTCTCCGGGACAGGGGCCCTACAATGAGCAGTTCTTC. The encoded protein is CASSSPGQGPYNEQFF. The rearrangement links TRBV27 to TRBJ2-1; 10 bases line up with TRBD1. CDR1 is MNHEY and CDR2 is SMNVEV in the germline V gene (reference sequence). The CDR3 sequence is 16 residues long. J was trimmed by 2 bases and V by 4 bases; bases with no gene match: 5.